One TCR beta chain is described in this entry. This specimen comes from a study of shared clonotypes between healthy human individuals. Study information: CD8 memory received one plate per donor, CD8 naive two, CD4 memory three and CD4 naive three.

Sequencing used immunoSEQ multiplex PCR; TCRdb keeps in-frame clones, though not all of them. The sample carries roughly 770,000 clones, roughly 96% recorded once. Germline V lookup: CDR1 MNHEY, CDR2 SVGAGI. The CDR3 has 13 amino acids. With 4 bases removed from V and 1 base from J, the gap between germline ends came to 7 bases. Naive-designated CD8 cells lacked CD45RO, were positively enriched for CCR7, and omitted terminally differentiated effector memory CD45RA+ cells. This clonotype originated in a man aged 25 to 40 in good health. The J gene is TRBJ2-5, the V gene TRBV6-5; D is unresolved. Sequenced input: naive CD8+ T cells sorted from blood. DNA of the CDR3: TGTGCCAGCAGTTTGAGCAGCCAAGAGACCCAGTACTTC. This gives the protein CASSLSSQETQYF.